Following are 7 T cell receptor beta chains from one sample sequenced in a study of blood T cell repertoires in COVID-19. Sequenced by immunoSEQ multiplex PCR; TCRdb stores in-frame clones only, minus some. Altogether 150,000 to 200,000 clones are present, 80% to 90% being singletons, with the ten largest covering more than 7.5%. The sequencing sample was made of peripheral blood. Every receptor here comes from a man aged 45-65 years with active or convalescent COVID-19.

V is TRBV2 and J is TRBJ2-5; weak D call: TRBD2 (6 bases). Germline V gives CDR1 SNHLY, CDR2 FYNNEI. The ends were cut back, 8 bases at V and 3 bases at J, with 13 bases in the middle. The CDR3 spans 13 residues. CDR3 nucleotides: TGTGCCAGCCCGGGACTCCCGAAAGAGACCCAGTACTTC. As protein: CASPGLPKETQYF.

The chain employs TRBV29-1 and TRBJ1-1; TRBD1 matches 10 bases. This CDR3 has 12 residues. The germline CDR1 and CDR2 sequences are SQVTM and ANQGSEA. V dropped 6 bases and J dropped 5; count of bases not matched to a gene: 3. The CDR3 sequence is CSVSDRGTEAFF. In nucleotides, the CDR3 is TGCAGCGTCTCGGACAGGGGGACTGAAGCTTTCTTT.

The chain links TRBV2 to TRBJ1-6; TRBD1 agrees at 7 bases. V shed 9 bases and J 0 bases; nucleotides not matched to a gene: 2. The CDR3 sequence is 14 residues long. Germline CDR1 is SNHLY and CDR2 is FYNNEI. The CDR3 sequence is CASSGGSYNSPLHF. In DNA, the CDR3 is TGTGCCAGTTCAGGGGGCTCCTATAATTCACCCCTCCACTTT.

The chain links TRBV18 to TRBJ1-1; weak D call: TRBD1 (5 bases). This CDR3 is built from 15 residues. The germline CDR1 and CDR2 sequences are KGHSH and LQKENI. Trimming cost V 0 bases and J 2 bases, with 10 bases left between them. In DNA, the CDR3 is TGTGCCAGCTCACCACCTACAGGACAAAACACTGAAGCTTTCTTT. It translates to CASSPPTGQNTEAFF.

This clone has a single count. V gene TRBV6-2 or TRBV6-3 combines with J gene TRBJ2-7; D possibly corresponds to TRBD1 (6 bases). The CDR3 is 15 residues long. Germline V gene data show CDR1 as MNHEY and CDR2 as SVGEGT. V gave up 5 bases and J gave up 1 base, with 15 bases separating them. Written as DNA, the CDR3 is TGTGCCAGCAGTAAAGGGACAAGTCTTTCCTACGAGCAGTACTTC. Protein product: CASSKGTSLSYEQYF.

The rearrangement joins TRBV18 to TRBJ1-5; TRBD1 might be the D (5 bases). The CDR3 extends over 15 amino acids. Germline CDR1 and CDR2: KGHSH and LQKENI. Trimming took off 2 bases at V and 3 bases at J, with 11 bases between the two ends. The CDR3: CASSPSGTLNQPQHF. For the CDR3, the DNA is TGTGCCAGCTCACCAAGCGGGACCCTCAATCAGCCCCAGCATTTT.

Turning to this clone: The sample holds other DNA sequences that translate to the same CDR3. The CDR3 nucleotides are TGTGCCAGCAGCTTACAGGGGGCCGGGGGGGAGACCCAGTACTTC. Its protein product is CASSLQGAGGETQYF. The chain employs TRBV5-4 and TRBJ2-5; 9 nucleotides line up with TRBD1. Germline values: CDR1 SGHNT, CDR2 YYREEE (reference sequence). The CDR3 runs 15 residues. Trimming at V came to 2 bases and at J to 5 bases, leaving 7 bases not matched to a gene.